The 15 T cell receptor beta chains listed next were all sequenced from one sample in a study of blood T cell repertoires in COVID-19. The table came from immunoSEQ multiplex PCR; TCRdb's copy has only in-frame clones and leaves some out. Of 190,000 or so clones listed, about 87% were seen once; the top ten hold 1.2%. The sample consisted of PBMCs or T cells enriched from blood (not recorded which). The receptors originated from a man between 25 and 39 years old who had recovered from COVID-19.

This chain links TRBV2 with TRBJ1-1, with D possibly matching TRBD1 (6 bases). The CDR3 contains 12 residues. Germline V gives CDR1 SNHLY, CDR2 FYNNEI. V was cut by 6 bases and J by 3 bases, with 8 bases left in between. The CDR3 here is CASRDRDTEAFF. The CDR3 bases are TGTGCCAGCAGGGACAGAGACACTGAAGCTTTCTTT.

Turning to this clone: The germline gene is not matched at one end of the junction; a read error may be the cause. The chain joins TRBV7-7 to TRBJ2-4; 8 nucleotides match TRBD1. CDR3 length: 16 residues. Germline assignment: CDR1 SSHAT and CDR2 FNYEAQ (reference sequence). This CDR3 reads CASSLGQGLAKNIQYF. The CDR3 DNA follows: TGTGCTAGCAGCTTAGGACAGGGACTAGCCAAAAACATTCAGTACTTC.

This chain joins TRBV5-8 and TRBJ2-2; the match to TRBD1 covers 7 bases. CDR3 size: 15 residues. With V trimmed by 4 bases and J by 7 bases, 10 bases remained unmatched. Per germline, CDR1 SGHTS and CDR2 YDEGEE. The CDR3: CASSLRDRNNGELFF. The CDR3, as DNA: TGTGCCAGCAGCCTCCGGGACAGAAATAACGGGGAGCTGTTTTTT.

In its sample, this clone was seen a few times. The chain has TRBV9 and TRBJ1-6, with 11 bases that match TRBD1. The CDR3 covers 15 residues. After removal of 0 bases from V and 10 bases from J, the junction contained 3 bases not matched to a gene. CDR1 is SGDLS and CDR2 is YYNGEE in the germline V gene. The CDR3 protein is CASSVEDRGQSPLHF. Written as DNA, the CDR3 is TGTGCCAGCAGCGTAGAGGACAGGGGGCAATCACCCCTCCACTTT.

The chain combines TRBV5-1 with TRBJ2-3; 7 nucleotides match TRBD1. Germline CDR1 reads SGHRS; CDR2 reads YFSETQ. The CDR3 consists of 17 residues. Trimming removed 1 base from V and 0 bases from J; junction bases left unmatched: 8. CDR3 DNA sequence: TGCGCCAGCAGCTTGACCTATACAGGGGCTAGCACAGATACGCAGTATTTT. As protein: CASSLTYTGASTDTQYF.

The chain is built from TRBV19 and TRBJ2-3, with D perhaps matching TRBD2 (6 bases). CDR3 length equals 13 residues. The germline V gene encodes CDR1 LNHDA and CDR2 SQIVND (reference sequence). V dropped 0 bases and J dropped 8 bases, with 9 bases sitting between them. The CDR3 nucleotides read TGTGCCAGTAGTATAGAAAGGCGGGGTACGCAGTATTTT. Translating it yields CASSIERRGTQYF.

This clone was counted a single time. This sequence joins TRBV2 and TRBJ2-1; 10 bases match TRBD2. Per germline, CDR1 SNHLY and CDR2 FYNNEI. Losses at the gene ends were 8 bases for V and 0 bases for J; bases not matched to a gene: 7. The length of the CDR3 is 16 residues. This chain's CDR3 is CASRPKREGSYNEQFF. In nucleotides, the CDR3 is TGTGCCAGCCGACCAAAGCGGGAGGGCTCCTACAATGAGCAGTTCTTC.

The chain employs TRBV28 and TRBJ1-5; D perhaps matches TRBD1 (5 bases). V dropped 2 bases and J dropped 6 bases, with 5 bases sitting between them. Germline CDR1 reads MDHEN; CDR2 reads SYDVKM. The CDR3 has 12 residues. CDR3 residues: CASSLRGQPQHF. CDR3 DNA: TGTGCCAGCAGTTTAAGGGGTCAGCCCCAGCATTTT.

This clone has more than one count but fewer than ten. This chain uses TRBV25-1 with TRBJ2-7, with 8 bases fitting TRBD1. This CDR3 region has 17 residues. V was clipped by 0 bases and J by 6 bases; unmatched bases: 13. Germline V CDR1 and CDR2: MGHDK, SYGVNS. The CDR3 loop reads CASSEYIPGGRVGEQYF. Here the CDR3 DNA reads TGTGCCAGCAGTGAATATATCCCAGGGGGCAGGGTCGGCGAGCAGTACTTC.

The chain combines TRBV19 with TRBJ1-5; TRBD1 matches 7 bases. The ends lost 1 base at V and 2 bases at J; junction bases unmatched: 2. The CDR3 is 15 residues long. Germline lookup yields CDR1 LNHDA and CDR2 SQIVND (reference sequence). CDR3 sequence (DNA): TGTGCCAGTAGTATAGGACAGGGACGCAATCAGCCCCAGCATTTT. Encoded protein: CASSIGQGRNQPQHF.

The V and J genes are TRBV12-3 or TRBV12-4 and TRBJ1-5, with D tentatively TRBD1 (5 bases). The CDR3 totals 12 residues. Trimming pared 10 bases from V and 5 bases from J, leaving 12 bases between. In DNA form, the CDR3 reads TGTGCCACCTCTTGGGGGGATCAGCCCCAGCATTTT. Translated: CATSWGDQPQHF.

There are a few counts of this clone. The chain uses TRBV7-2 and TRBJ1-2; no clear D. Germline CDR1 reads SGHTA; CDR2 reads FQGNSA. The CDR3 loop spans 15 amino acids. Trimming left V 1 base short and J 4 bases short, with 13 bases between. Here the CDR3 reads CASSLGYLTGYGYTF. CDR3 DNA: TGTGCCAGCAGCTTAGGCTACCTCACGGGCTATGGCTACACCTTC.

The J gene is TRBJ1-3, the V gene TRBV9; a weak D match, TRBD1 (5 bases). The germline V gene encodes CDR1 SGDLS and CDR2 YYNGEE. CDR3 length: 16 amino acids. Trimming cost V 1 base and J 3 bases, with 14 bases left between them. CDR3 sequence reads: CASSVQAGFYGNTIYF. CDR3 nucleotides: TGTGCCAGCAGCGTACAAGCAGGGTTCTATGGAAACACCATATATTTT.

V usage is TRBV7-2 and J usage is TRBJ2-7; TRBD1 matches 7 bases. With V trimmed by 0 bases and J by 4 bases, 6 bases remained unmatched. This CDR3 region has 15 residues. CDR1 and CDR2 from the germline V gene are SGHTA and FQGNSA. The CDR3 nucleotides are TGTGCCAGCAGCTTAGCCGGGACAGATGGGTACGAGCAGTACTTC. Translation: CASSLAGTDGYEQYF. The complete variable domain, with remaining parts taken from reference TRBV7-2 and TRBJ2-7, reads GAGVSQSPSNKVTEKGKDVELRCDPISGHTALYWYRQSLGQGLEFLIYFQGNSAPDKSGLPSDRFSAERTGGSVSTLTIQRTQQEDSAVYLCASSLAGTDGYEQYFGPGTRLTVT.

The gene calls are TRBV7-8 and TRBJ2-7; 12 bases line up with TRBD2. The CDR3 consists of 15 residues. The V segment lost 5 bases and the J segment 3 bases; nucleotides outside the gene matches: 5. Germline lookup yields CDR1 SGHVS and CDR2 FQNEAQ. The CDR3 is CASSDRLAGVYEQYF. CDR3 sequence (DNA): TGTGCCAGCAGCGACCGACTAGCGGGGGTCTACGAGCAGTACTTC.